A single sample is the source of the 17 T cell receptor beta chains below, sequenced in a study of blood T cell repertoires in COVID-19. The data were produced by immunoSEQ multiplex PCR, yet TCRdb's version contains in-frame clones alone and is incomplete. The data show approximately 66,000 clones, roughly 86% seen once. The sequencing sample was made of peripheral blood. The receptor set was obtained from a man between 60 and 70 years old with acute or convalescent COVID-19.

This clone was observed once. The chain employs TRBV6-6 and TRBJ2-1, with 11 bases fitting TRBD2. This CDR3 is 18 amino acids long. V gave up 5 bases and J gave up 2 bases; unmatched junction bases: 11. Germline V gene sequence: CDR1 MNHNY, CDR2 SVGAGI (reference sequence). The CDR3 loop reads CASSPDRKGLAAYNEQFF. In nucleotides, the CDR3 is TGTGCCAGCAGTCCCGACAGGAAGGGACTAGCGGCCTACAATGAGCAGTTCTTC.

The CDR3 spells CASSLRQGAQQPQHF. The CDR3 nucleotides read TGTGCCAGCAGCCTCAGACAGGGGGCGCAACAGCCCCAGCATTTT. The chain employs TRBV7-2 and TRBJ1-5; 10 nucleotides align to TRBD1. This CDR3 contains 15 residues. Germline V gene sequence: CDR1 SGHTA, CDR2 FQGNSA. J lost 7 bases, V lost 5 bases, and 8 bases had no gene match.

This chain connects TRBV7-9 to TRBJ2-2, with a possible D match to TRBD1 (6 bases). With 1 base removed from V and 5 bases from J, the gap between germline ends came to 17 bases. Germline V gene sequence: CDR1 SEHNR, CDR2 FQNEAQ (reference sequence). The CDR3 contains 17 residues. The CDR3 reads CASSLDRVWWATGELFF. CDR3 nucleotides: TGTGCCAGCAGCTTAGACAGGGTTTGGTGGGCGACCGGGGAGCTGTTTTTT. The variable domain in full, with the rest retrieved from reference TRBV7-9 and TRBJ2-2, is DTGVSQNPRHKITKRGQNVTFRCDPISEHNRLYWYRQTLGQGPEFLTYFQNEAQLEKSRLLSDRFSAERPKGSFSTLEIQRTEQGDSAMYLCASSLDRVWWATGELFFGEGSRLTVL.

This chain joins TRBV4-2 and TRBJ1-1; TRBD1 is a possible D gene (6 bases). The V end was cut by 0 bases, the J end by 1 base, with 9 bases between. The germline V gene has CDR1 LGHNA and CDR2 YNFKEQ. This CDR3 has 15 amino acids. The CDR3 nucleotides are TGTGCCAGCAGCCAAGAACAGGGTCGGAACACTGAAGCTTTCTTT. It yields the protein CASSQEQGRNTEAFF.

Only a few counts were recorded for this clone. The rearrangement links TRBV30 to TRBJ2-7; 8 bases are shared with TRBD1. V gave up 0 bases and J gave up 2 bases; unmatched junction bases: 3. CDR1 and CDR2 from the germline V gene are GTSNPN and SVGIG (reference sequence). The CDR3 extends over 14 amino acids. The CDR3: CAWSVWDRPYEQYF. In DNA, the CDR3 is TGTGCCTGGAGTGTGTGGGACAGGCCCTACGAGCAGTACTTC.

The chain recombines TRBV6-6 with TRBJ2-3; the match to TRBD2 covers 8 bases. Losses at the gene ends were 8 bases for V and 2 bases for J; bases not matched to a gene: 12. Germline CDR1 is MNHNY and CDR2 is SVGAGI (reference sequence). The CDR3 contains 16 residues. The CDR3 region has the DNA TGTGCCAGCCGCCCTCAGGGGCGGGGGGACACAGATACGCAGTATTTT. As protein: CASRPQGRGDTDTQYF.

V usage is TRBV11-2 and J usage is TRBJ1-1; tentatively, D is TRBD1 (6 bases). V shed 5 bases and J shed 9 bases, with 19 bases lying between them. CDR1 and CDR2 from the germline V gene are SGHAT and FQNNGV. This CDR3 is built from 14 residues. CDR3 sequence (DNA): TGTGCCAGCAGCGTAAACAGGGATTCAAGGAAAGCTTTCTTT. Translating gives CASSVNRDSRKAFF.

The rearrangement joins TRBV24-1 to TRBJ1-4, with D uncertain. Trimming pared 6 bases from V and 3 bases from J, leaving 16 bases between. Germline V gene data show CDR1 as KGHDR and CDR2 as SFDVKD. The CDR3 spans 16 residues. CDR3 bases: TGTGCCACCAGTAAGACATCCCCCAAAGCTAATGAAAAACTGTTTTTT. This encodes CATSKTSPKANEKLFF.

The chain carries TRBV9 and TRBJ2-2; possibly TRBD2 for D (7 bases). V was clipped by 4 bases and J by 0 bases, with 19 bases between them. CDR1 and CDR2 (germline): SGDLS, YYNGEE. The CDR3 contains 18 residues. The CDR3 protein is CASSPRGRGPSNTGELFF. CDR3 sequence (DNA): TGTGCCAGCAGCCCCCGGGGGCGGGGGCCTTCGAACACCGGGGAGCTGTTTTTT.

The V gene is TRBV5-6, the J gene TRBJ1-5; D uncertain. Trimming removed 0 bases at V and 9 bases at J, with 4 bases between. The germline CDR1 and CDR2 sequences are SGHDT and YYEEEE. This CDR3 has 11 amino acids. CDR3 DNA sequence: TGTGCCAGCAGCTTGGTCAGGCCCCAGCATTTT. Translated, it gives CASSLVRPQHF.

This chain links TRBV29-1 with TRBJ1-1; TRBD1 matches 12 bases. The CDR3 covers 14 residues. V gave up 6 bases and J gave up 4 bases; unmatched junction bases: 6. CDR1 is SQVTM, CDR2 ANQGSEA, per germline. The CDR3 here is CSVGQGASSTEAFF. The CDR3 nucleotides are TGCAGCGTGGGACAGGGGGCGTCAAGCACTGAAGCTTTCTTT.

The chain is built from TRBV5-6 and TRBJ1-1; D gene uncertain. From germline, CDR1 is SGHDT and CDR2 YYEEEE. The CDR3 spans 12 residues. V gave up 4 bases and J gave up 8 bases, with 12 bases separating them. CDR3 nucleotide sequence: TGTGCCAGCAGCGCCTTCAGTTGGGAAGCTTTCTTT. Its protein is CASSAFSWEAFF.

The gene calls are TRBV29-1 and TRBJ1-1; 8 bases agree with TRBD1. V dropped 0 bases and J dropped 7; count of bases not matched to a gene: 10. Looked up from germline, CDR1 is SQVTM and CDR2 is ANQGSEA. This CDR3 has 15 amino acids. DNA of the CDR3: TGCAGCGTTGAAGACGTTGTCAGGGGGCACGGTGAAGCTTTCTTT. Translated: CSVEDVVRGHGEAFF. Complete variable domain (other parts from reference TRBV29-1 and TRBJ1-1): SAVISQKPSRDICQRGTSLTIQCQVDSQVTMMFWYRQQPGQSLTLIATANQGSEATYESGFVIDKFPISRPNLTFSTLTVSNMSPEDSSIYLCSVEDVVRGHGEAFFGQGTRLTVV.

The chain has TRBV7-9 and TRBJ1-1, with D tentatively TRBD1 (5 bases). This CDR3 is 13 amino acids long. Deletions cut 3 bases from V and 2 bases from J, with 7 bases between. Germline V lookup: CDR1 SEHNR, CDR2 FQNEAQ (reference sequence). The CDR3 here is CASSFQGNTEAFF. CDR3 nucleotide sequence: TGTGCCAGCAGCTTTCAGGGTAACACTGAAGCTTTCTTT.

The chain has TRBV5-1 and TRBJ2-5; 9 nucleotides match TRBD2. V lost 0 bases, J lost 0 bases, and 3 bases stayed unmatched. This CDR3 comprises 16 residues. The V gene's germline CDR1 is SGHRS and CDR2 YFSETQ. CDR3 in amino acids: CASSLEGLAHQETQYF. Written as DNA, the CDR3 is TGCGCCAGCAGCTTGGAGGGACTAGCACACCAAGAGACCCAGTACTTC.

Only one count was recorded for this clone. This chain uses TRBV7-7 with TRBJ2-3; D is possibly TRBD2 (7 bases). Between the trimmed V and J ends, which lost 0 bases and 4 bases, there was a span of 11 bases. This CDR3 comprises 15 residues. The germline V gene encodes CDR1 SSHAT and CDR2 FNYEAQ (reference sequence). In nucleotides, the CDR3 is TGTGCCAGCAGCTTAGCGGGGGGGCCTGCAGATACGCAGTATTTT. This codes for CASSLAGGPADTQYF. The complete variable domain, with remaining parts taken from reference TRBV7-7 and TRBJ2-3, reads GAGVSQSPRYKVTKRGQDVTLRCDPISSHATLYWYQQALGQGPEFLTYFNYEAQPDKSGLPSDRFSAERPEGSISTLTIQRTEQRDSAMYRCASSLAGGPADTQYFGPGTRLTVL.

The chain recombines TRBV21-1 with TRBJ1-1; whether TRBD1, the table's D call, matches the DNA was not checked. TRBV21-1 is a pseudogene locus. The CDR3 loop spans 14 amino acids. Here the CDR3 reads CASSNSQGYTEAFF. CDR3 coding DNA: TGTGCCAGCAGCAACTCGCAGGGGTACACTGAAGCTTTCTTT.